This T cell receptor beta chain was recovered during a study of T cell responses to AZD1222 COVID-19 vaccine. Overall study: It was second doses at about 4 or about 12 weeks that were pooled. Study results and limitations: White British ancestry dominated among donors, who included more females, and clonal diversity was possibly underestimated. Spike-spanning, vaccine-associated CD4 TCRs were dominant at 160-218 and 743-854. Nearly half of spike-specific TCRs reportedly go after variant regions that carry no mutations.

TCRdb's copy holds only in-frame clones and misses some; the assay was immunoSEQ multiplex PCR. The repertoire holds about 120,000 clones, with about nine tenths as singletons. The V segment lost 2 bases and the J segment 3 bases; nucleotides outside the gene matches: 2. From germline, CDR1 is KGHSH and CDR2 LQKENI. The CDR3 extends over 15 amino acids. Concerning this clone: Its specificity is unknown.

Sequenced material: peripheral blood, taken on day 0 of AZD1222 vaccination. V and J are TRBV18 and TRBJ1-3; 9 nucleotides align to TRBD1. The sequence was collected from an adult in good health. The CDR3 nucleotides are TGTGCCAGCTCACCAGGGACAGGGAGTGGAAACACCATATATTTT. It specifies CASSPGTGSGNTIYF.